This TCR beta chain was captured in a study of T cell repertoires in cytomegalovirus infection. The wider study: Through public TCR beta signatures, both CMV infection and matching HLA type were indicated. General study points: Public TCR beta family frequency separated CMV-and-HLA carriers, including in an independent cohort. The study found HLA-C-restricted CMV-specific TCR beta clonotypes dominating the ex vivo response.

Germline V lookup: CDR1 SGHTA, CDR2 FQGNSA. Trimming cost V 5 bases and J 6 bases, with 6 bases left between them. The CDR3 is 11 residues long. This clonotype was found many times. The antigen remains unidentified. TCRdb used MiXCR to reprocess the reads, holding one entry per CDR3 protein. The data show approximately 300,000 distinct CDR3 sequences, 25% seen once. This TCR derives from a human donor in good health (CMV status not recorded). Some clones in this sample may be carry-over from other donors' samples. The chain joins TRBV7-2 to TRBJ2-3; the D is unclear. The sample here was cultured PBMCs, taken from culture after CMV antigen stimulation. In DNA form, the CDR3 reads TGTGCCAGCAGCCCCAAGGATACGCAGTATTTT. It translates to CASSPKDTQYF.